This T cell receptor (beta chain) derives from a study of T cell repertoires in cytomegalovirus infection. Background on the study: Based on public TCR beta signatures, there were indications of CMV infection and of a matching HLA type. General study results and limits: Cumulative public TCR beta family frequency identified carriers of CMV plus the relevant HLA. CMV-specific TCR beta clonotypes restricted by HLA-C were the ones dominating the ex vivo response.

At least ten counts were recorded for this clonotype. Its antigen remains unidentified. Each CDR3 protein is one row after TCRdb ran MiXCR on the reads. The sample includes some 200,000 distinct CDR3 sequences, approximately 19% of them seen just once. Trimming took 6 bases from V and 0 from J, leaving 6 bases between them. The CDR3 runs 13 residues. Germline V gene lookup returns CDR1 SGHVS and CDR2 FNYEAQ. The chain is built from TRBV7-6 and TRBJ1-5; D uncertain. Sequencing used PBMCs. This TCR came from a human donor in good health (CMV status not recorded). Some clones in this sample may be carry-over from other donors' samples. As DNA, the CDR3 is TGTGCCAGCAGTAGGCTTAGCAATCAGCCCCAGCATTTT. It translates to CASSRLSNQPQHF.